The sequence of this T cell receptor (beta chain) was determined in a study of T cell responses to AZD1222 COVID-19 vaccine. Study findings and constraints: Only a handful of AZD1222 recipients were seropositive at baseline. Dominant at 160-218 and 743-854, vaccine-associated CD4 TCRs also spanned spike. Unmutated variant regions are reportedly the target of nearly half of TCRs that are spike-specific. All repertoire sampling was performed exclusively after the peak T cell response.

Profiling relied on immunoSEQ multiplex PCR, and the TCRdb table lists in-frame clones only, not all of them. The sample contains about 130,000 clones, 93% of which appear only once. As to this clone: Antigen unknown.

The sequencing used peripheral blood, collected on day 0 of AZD1222 vaccination. This TCR derives from an adult in good health.

The CDR3 DNA sequence: TGTGCCAGCAGACGGACAGGGCTCACCAGCGAGCAGTACTTC. Translating gives CASRRTGLTSEQYF. The chain uses TRBV6-5 and TRBJ2-7; 8 bases line up with TRBD1. CDR1 and CDR2 from the germline V gene are MNHEY and SVGAGI. This CDR3 spans 14 amino acids. V was pared by 6 bases and J by 6 bases, with 10 bases of the junction left unmatched.